This passage covers 21 T cell receptor beta chains from one sample sequenced in a study of blood T cell repertoires in COVID-19. Sequencing used immunoSEQ multiplex PCR; TCRdb keeps in-frame clones, though not all of them. Of around 200,000 clones in the sample, around 87% were seen once. Sequenced: peripheral blood. The receptor set was obtained from a man aged 40-49 years with active or convalescent COVID-19.

The CDR3 spells CASSSRQGEAGYTF. DNA for the CDR3: TGTGCCAGCAGCTCTCGACAGGGAGAGGCTGGCTACACCTTC. The rearrangement joins TRBV7-6 to TRBJ1-2, with 7 bases fitting TRBD1. With V trimmed by 4 bases and J by 7 bases, 9 bases remained unmatched. Germline CDR1 SGHVS, CDR2 FNYEAQ. The CDR3 totals 14 residues.

The chain links TRBV27 to TRBJ1-1; the match to TRBD1 covers 8 bases. Germline V gene data show CDR1 as MNHEY and CDR2 as SMNVEV (reference sequence). The V and J ends lost 5 bases and 10 bases, in that order; junction bases with no gene match: 6. The CDR3 runs 12 residues. CDR3 bases: TGTGCCAGCAGTCAAGGACAGGGCCCAGCTTTCTTT. It codes for CASSQGQGPAFF.

The chain employs TRBV28 and TRBJ1-6; D unresolved. The CDR3 has 13 residues. Germline CDR1 MDHEN, CDR2 SYDVKM. Trimming removed 8 bases at V and 0 bases at J, with 5 bases between. CDR3 protein: CASGGSYNSPLHF. The CDR3, as DNA: TGTGCCAGCGGAGGCTCCTATAATTCACCCCTCCACTTT.

V usage is TRBV28 and J usage is TRBJ2-7, with 10 bases aligning to TRBD1. The V segment lost 6 bases and the J segment 3 bases; nucleotides outside the gene matches: 2. Per germline, CDR1 MDHEN and CDR2 SYDVKM. This CDR3 spans 13 amino acids. The CDR3 DNA is TGTGCCAGCAGGTGGACAGGGGGCTACGAGCAGTACTTC. Amino acid sequence: CASRWTGGYEQYF.

The chain combines TRBV7-2 with TRBJ2-5; tentatively, D is TRBD1 (6 bases). The CDR3 runs to 11 residues. Deletions cut 5 bases from V and 10 bases from J, with 11 bases between. Germline values: CDR1 SGHTA, CDR2 FQGNSA. The CDR3 loop is CASSGGQGQYF. The CDR3 region has the DNA TGTGCCAGCAGCGGGGGCCAGGGCCAGTACTTC.

The chain employs TRBV7-2 and TRBJ2-5; 8 bases are shared with TRBD2. CDR3 length equals 16 residues. After removal of 1 base from V and 4 bases from J, the junction contained 8 bases not matched to a gene. Germline CDR1 reads SGHTA; CDR2 reads FQGNSA. The CDR3 nucleotides read TGTGCCAGCAGCTTAGTAAACGGGGGGGCTGGAGAGACCCAGTACTTC. This sequence encodes CASSLVNGGAGETQYF.

This clone is a singleton in its sample. The chain joins TRBV7-9 to TRBJ2-3, with 8 bases matching TRBD2. Germline V gene lookup returns CDR1 SEHNR and CDR2 FQNEAQ (reference sequence). After removal of 5 bases from V and 4 bases from J, the junction contained 11 bases not matched to a gene. This CDR3 region has 16 residues. CDR3 sequence: CASSLGGGLAADTQYF. CDR3 sequence (DNA): TGTGCCAGCAGCCTCGGCGGCGGACTAGCAGCAGATACGCAGTATTTT.

The CDR3 sequence: CASSSDRDAGELFF. The CDR3 region has the DNA TGTGCCAGCAGCTCTGACAGGGATGCCGGGGAGCTGTTTTTT. This chain uses TRBV7-9 with TRBJ2-2; the match to TRBD1 covers 7 bases. This CDR3 spans 14 amino acids. The V and J ends lost 4 bases and 6 bases, in that order; junction bases with no gene match: 5. Germline V lookup: CDR1 SEHNR, CDR2 FQNEAQ (reference sequence).

CDR3 nucleotide sequence: TGTGCCAGAAGTAGCCTCTTCGGGACAGATGGCTACACCTTC. It codes for CARSSLFGTDGYTF. V usage is TRBV28 and J usage is TRBJ1-2; 7 nucleotides agree with TRBD1. CDR3 length: 14 amino acids. Germline assignment: CDR1 MDHEN and CDR2 SYDVKM. Trimming removed 9 bases from V and 6 bases from J; junction bases left unmatched: 13.

In its sample, this clone was seen once. The CDR3 region is CASRAGQGETQYF. CDR3 bases: TGTGCCAGCAGGGCCGGACAGGGAGAGACCCAGTACTTC. J is TRBJ2-5 and V is TRBV5-4, with TRBD1 matching over 8 bases. CDR3 length: 13 amino acids. Germline V gene lookup returns CDR1 SGHNT and CDR2 YYREEE (reference sequence). Losses at the gene ends were 5 bases for V and 4 bases for J; bases not matched to a gene: 4.

This clone was seen more than once but under ten times. Here the CDR3 DNA reads TGTGCCAGCAGCTTAAGGTGGGGAGAACAGAACACTGAAGCTTTCTTT. It is translated as CASSLRWGEQNTEAFF. The V call is TRBV11-2, the J call TRBJ1-1; D is unresolved. With 2 bases removed from V and 1 base from J, the gap between germline ends came to 14 bases. Germline loops: CDR1 SGHAT, CDR2 FQNNGV. The CDR3 runs 16 residues.

This rearrangement joins TRBV6-5 to TRBJ2-3; TRBD2 aligns across 11 bases. Per germline, CDR1 MNHEY and CDR2 SVGAGI. The trim removed 2 bases at V and 2 bases at J, leaving 3 bases unmatched. The CDR3 is 16 residues long. The CDR3 sequence is CASSYRGLADTDTQYF. CDR3 nucleotides: TGTGCCAGCAGTTACCGGGGACTAGCGGACACAGATACGCAGTATTTT.

The rearrangement joins TRBV7-8 to TRBJ2-7; D not certain. This CDR3 has 12 residues. The V gene's germline CDR1 is SGHVS and CDR2 FQNEAQ. V shed 5 bases and J shed 6 bases, with 11 bases lying between them. The CDR3 protein is CASSPDTTEQYF. The CDR3 coding sequence is TGTGCCAGCAGCCCAGACACAACCGAGCAGTACTTC.

J is TRBJ1-2 and V is TRBV7-6; TRBD1 aligns across 9 bases. Germline CDR1 and CDR2: SGHVS and FNYEAQ. Trimming at V came to 3 bases and at J to 8 bases, leaving 13 bases not matched to a gene. The CDR3 totals 16 residues. The CDR3 spells CASSLDPGTGSGGYTF. CDR3 DNA sequence: TGTGCCAGCAGCTTGGACCCCGGGACAGGGTCAGGAGGCTACACCTTC.

This clone has only one observation. The rearrangement links TRBV19 to TRBJ1-5, with D possibly being TRBD1 (6 bases). Trimming shortened V by 7 bases and J by 3 bases, and 16 bases separated the two germline ends. This CDR3 is 15 amino acids long. Germline V gives CDR1 LNHDA, CDR2 SQIVND (reference sequence). CDR3 in DNA: TGTGCCAGTACCACGGTGGACAGTTTCAATCAGCCCCAGCATTTT. Translated: CASTTVDSFNQPQHF.

The gene calls are TRBV6-1 and TRBJ2-2; a weak D match, TRBD1 (5 bases). The CDR3 contains 15 residues. Germline V gene sequence: CDR1 MNHNS, CDR2 SASEGT. V lost 2 bases and J 2 bases, leaving 9 bases between the germline ends. The CDR3 protein is CASSEPGYNTGELFF. In nucleotides, the CDR3 is TGTGCCAGCAGTGAACCAGGGTACAACACCGGGGAGCTGTTTTTT.

The chain couples TRBV3-1 (or the pseudogene TRBV3-2) to TRBJ1-2; a possible D gene is TRBD1 (5 bases). The V and J ends lost 4 bases and 4 bases respectively, with 22 bases between them. CDR1 and CDR2 (germline): LGHDT, YNNKEL (reference sequence). The CDR3 is 17 residues long. The CDR3 loop is CASSPRQRRIVSYGYTF. CDR3 in DNA: TGTGCCAGCAGCCCCCGACAGCGTAGAATCGTTTCCTATGGCTACACCTTC.

The V gene is TRBV10-2, the J gene TRBJ1-2; TRBD1 agrees at 7 bases. The germline V gene encodes CDR1 WSHSY and CDR2 SAAADI. Trimming removed 3 bases from V and 7 bases from J; junction bases left unmatched: 5. The CDR3 is 13 amino acids. CDR3 sequence: CASSEQGRGGYTF. The CDR3 DNA reads TGCGCCAGCAGTGAACAGGGGAGAGGTGGCTACACCTTC.

This chain connects TRBV6-2 or TRBV6-3 to TRBJ2-1, with 10 bases identical to TRBD1. The CDR3 covers 13 residues. V trimming: 6 bases; J trimming: 6 bases; junction bases outside the gene matches: 2. The germline V gene has CDR1 MNHEY and CDR2 SVGEGT. The CDR3 spells CASSRDRGNEQFF. CDR3 in DNA: TGTGCCAGCAGCCGGGACAGGGGCAATGAGCAGTTCTTC.

CDR3 in DNA: TGTGCCACCAGTGATTTGGCAGGAGGGGCAGCCACCTACAATGAGCAGTTCTTC. Translating gives CATSDLAGGAATYNEQFF. V is TRBV24-1 and J is TRBJ2-1, with D tentatively TRBD2 (6 bases). The V end was cut by 0 bases, the J end by 2 bases, with 16 bases between. The CDR3 has 18 amino acids. CDR1 KGHDR and CDR2 SFDVKD come from the germline V gene.

This chain links TRBV5-8 with TRBJ1-1; unclear D gene. V was clipped by 3 bases and J by 1 base, with 7 bases between them. This CDR3 has 13 amino acids. From germline, CDR1 is SGHTS and CDR2 YDEGEE. This CDR3 reads CASSSQTNTEAFF. CDR3 DNA sequence: TGTGCCAGCAGCTCACAGACGAACACTGAAGCTTTCTTT. Using reference TRBV5-8 and TRBJ1-1 for the parts outside the CDR3, the full variable domain is EAGVTQSPTHLIKTRGQQATLRCSPISGHTSVYWYQQALGLGLQFLLWYDEGEERNRGNFPPRFSGRQFPNYSSELNVNALELEDSALYLCASSSQTNTEAFFGQGTRLTVV.